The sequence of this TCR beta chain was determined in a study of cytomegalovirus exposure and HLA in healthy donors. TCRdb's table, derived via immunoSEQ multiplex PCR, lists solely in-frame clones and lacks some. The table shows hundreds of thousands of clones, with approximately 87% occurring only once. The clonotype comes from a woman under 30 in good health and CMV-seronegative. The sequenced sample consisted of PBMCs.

CDR3 sequence reads: CASSIGTPIYGYTF. In DNA form, the CDR3 reads TGTGCCAGCAGCATCGGGACACCGATCTATGGCTACACCTTC. The chain joins TRBV5-6 to TRBJ1-2; the D gene is possibly TRBD1 (6 bases). Per the germline V gene, CDR1 is SGHDT and CDR2 is YYEEEE. The CDR3 contains 14 residues. The ends were cut back, 4 bases at V and 4 bases at J, with 14 bases in the middle. Full variable domain (rest looked up from reference TRBV5-6 and TRBJ1-2): DAGVTQSPTHLIKTRGQQVTLRCSPKSGHDTVSWYQQALGQGPQFIFQYYEEEERQRGNFPDRFSGHQFPNYSSELNVNALLLGDSALYLCASSIGTPIYGYTFGSGTRLTVV.